The T cell receptor (beta chain) described here comes from a study of metastatic and nonmetastatic thyroid tumors. Notes on the study in general: Reportedly, malignant thyroid tumors had significantly higher TCR beta diversity than benign nodules, in blood and tumor.

Thyroid surgery was performed in patients who had received no treatment beforehand. TCRdb called clones again from the PCR reads with MiXCR. The sample consists of under 25,000 clones, about 25% of them appearing once. This clone appeared a few times. Its matching antigen is unknown. The origin of this receptor is a male donor with papillary thyroid cancer or a benign thyroid nodule (not recorded which). Some clones in this sample may be carry-over from other donors' samples. Sequencing input: blood.

The CDR3 spells CASNPTLGAYF. CDR3 sequence (DNA): TGTGCCAGCAACCCGACATTGGGCGCCTACTTC. The chain is built from TRBV2 and TRBJ2-5; D gene ambiguous. This CDR3 is 11 amino acids long. With 7 bases removed from V and 14 bases from J, the gap between germline ends came to 17 bases. In germline, CDR1 is SNHLY, CDR2 FYNNEI. Together with reference TRBV2 and TRBJ2-5, the CDR3 gives the full variable domain: EPEVTQTPSHQVTQMGQEVILRCVPISNHLYFYWYRQILGQKVEFLVSFYNNEISEKSEIFDDQFSVERPDGSNFTLKIRSTKLEDSAMYFCASNPTLGAYFGPGTRLLVL.